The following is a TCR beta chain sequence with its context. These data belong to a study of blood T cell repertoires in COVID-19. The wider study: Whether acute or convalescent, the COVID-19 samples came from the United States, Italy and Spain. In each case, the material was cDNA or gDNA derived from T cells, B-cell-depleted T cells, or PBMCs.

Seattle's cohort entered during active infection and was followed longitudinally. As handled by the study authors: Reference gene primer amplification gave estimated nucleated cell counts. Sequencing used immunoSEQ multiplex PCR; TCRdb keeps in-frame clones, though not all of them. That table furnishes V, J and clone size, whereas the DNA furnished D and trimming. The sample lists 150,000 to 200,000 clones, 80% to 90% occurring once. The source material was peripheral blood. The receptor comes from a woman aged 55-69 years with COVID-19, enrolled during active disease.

The CDR3: CASSQQTGGFGNTIYF. Written as DNA, the CDR3 is TGCGCCAGCAGCCAACAGACAGGGGGCTTCGGAAACACCATATATTTT. The V and J genes are TRBV4-3 and TRBJ1-3; 10 positions match TRBD1. The germline gives CDR1 LGHNA, CDR2 YSLEER. V gave up 2 bases and J gave up 4 bases; unmatched junction bases: 5. The CDR3 is made up of 16 amino acids.